Below, 25 T cell receptor beta chains from the same sample are listed, as sequenced in a study of control samples from healthy donors and cancer patients (dated by TCRdb to 2020 to 2021). Libraries were made using the immunoSEQ multiplex PCR assay. This immuneACCESS table, as held by TCRdb, lists in-frame sequences with V and J called but not all clones. Of the missing ones, under half trace to an unresolved V gene in checked studies; the others have no known cause. In all, the sample holds approximately 52,000 clones, and roughly 87% of those were seen once. Around 15% of the sample rests with the top ten. Source material: PBMCs. The receptors stem from a man in his sixties with head and neck cancer.

The rearrangement uses TRBV7-9 and TRBJ2-7, with TRBD2 identical over 12 bases. Germline V CDR1 and CDR2: SEHNR, FQNEAQ (reference sequence). This CDR3 is built from 15 residues. Trimming removed 8 bases from V and 7 bases from J; junction bases left unmatched: 12. The CDR3: CASATSSGGAAEQYF. The CDR3 DNA follows: TGTGCCAGCGCAACCTCTAGCGGGGGGGCTGCTGAGCAGTACTTC.

This chain links TRBV5-1 with TRBJ2-2, with D possibly matching TRBD1 (5 bases). CDR3 length: 15 residues. V gave up 2 bases and J gave up 4 bases, with 12 bases separating them. Germline V gene lookup returns CDR1 SGHRS and CDR2 YFSETQ. This chain's CDR3 is CASSFIPQGTGELFF. DNA of the CDR3: TGCGCCAGCAGCTTTATCCCGCAGGGCACCGGGGAGCTGTTTTTT.

This clone is labeled large. This chain connects TRBV5-1 to TRBJ1-1; 8 bases align to TRBD1. The germline V gene has CDR1 SGHRS and CDR2 YFSETQ. V lost 7 bases, J lost 2 bases, and 7 bases stayed unmatched. The CDR3 spans 14 residues. CDR3 nucleotides: TGCGCCAGCCGAGAGACAGGGGAAAACACTGAAGCTTTCTTT. This sequence encodes CASRETGENTEAFF.

This clone was observed once. V usage is TRBV27 and J usage is TRBJ2-7, with 7 bases aligning to TRBD1. After removal of 3 bases from V and 6 bases from J, the junction contained 8 bases not matched to a gene. The V gene's germline CDR1 is MNHEY and CDR2 SMNVEV (reference sequence). The CDR3 runs 14 residues. The CDR3 loop is CASSLTGISGEQYF. Written as DNA, the CDR3 is TGTGCCAGCAGTTTGACAGGGATTTCGGGCGAGCAGTACTTC.

This clone appeared a few times. The rearrangement links TRBV28 to TRBJ2-7, with 8 bases that match TRBD2. With 7 bases clipped from V and 2 bases from J, the junction kept 7 bases outside the gene matches. CDR1 is MDHEN and CDR2 is SYDVKM in the germline V gene. The CDR3 runs 14 residues. The DNA of the CDR3 is TGTGCCAGCACCGGGGGGGGGTCCGCCTACGAGCAGTACTTC. This codes for CASTGGGSAYEQYF.

The chain links TRBV7-2 to TRBJ2-3; the D call may be TRBD1 or TRBD2 (6 bases each). V was shortened by 3 bases and J by 1 base, with 11 bases between the two germline ends. CDR1 SGHTA and CDR2 FQGNSA come from the germline V gene. The CDR3 is 15 amino acids. CDR3 residues: CASSFGGPRTDTQYF. CDR3 in DNA: TGTGCCAGCAGCTTTGGGGGGCCGCGCACAGATACGCAGTATTTT.

The chain combines TRBV30 with TRBJ2-3, with TRBD2 matching over 8 bases. Germline CDR1 is GTSNPN and CDR2 is SVGIG (reference sequence). CDR3 length: 13 amino acids. The CDR3 spells CSKREPSTDTQYF. CDR3 bases: TGTTCCAAGCGGGAGCCTAGCACAGATACGCAGTATTTT.

V and J are TRBV11-2 and TRBJ2-2; no reliable D call. Germline V CDR1 and CDR2: SGHAT, FQNNGV. This CDR3 has 15 amino acids. V was clipped by 1 base and J by 9 bases, with 15 bases between them. The CDR3, as DNA: TGTGCCAGCAGCTTAGCACCCGGACGGGCCCGGGAGCTGTTTTTT. This sequence encodes CASSLAPGRARELFF.

The chain is built from TRBV6-5 and TRBJ2-3; no firm D call. The CDR3 runs 13 residues. The V and J ends lost 6 bases and 6 bases respectively, with 13 bases between them. Germline CDR1 is MNHEY and CDR2 is SVGAGI. The CDR3 DNA follows: TGTGCCAGCAGGACCGACCCGCCTGATACGCAGTATTTT. This gives the protein CASRTDPPDTQYF.

The genes are TRBV12-3 or TRBV12-4 and TRBJ2-1; possible D gene TRBD2, 6 bases. V shed 6 bases and J shed 16 bases, with 19 bases lying between them. The CDR3 is 12 amino acids. CDR3 sequence reads: CASSLGTRGYFF. The CDR3, as DNA: TGTGCCAGCAGCCTTGGGACCCGGGGGTACTTCTTC.

The chain is built from TRBV18 and TRBJ2-2; 10 bases fit TRBD2. V shed 2 bases and J 11 bases; nucleotides not matched to a gene: 5. The CDR3 sequence is 14 residues long. Germline V gene lookup returns CDR1 KGHSH and CDR2 LQKENI. CDR3: CASSPSRTSGELFF. CDR3 sequence (DNA): TGTGCCAGCTCACCATCCCGGACTAGCGGCGAGCTGTTTTTT.

V gene TRBV7-8 combines with J gene TRBJ2-7; perhaps TRBD1 as D (6 bases). The germline V gene encodes CDR1 SGHVS and CDR2 FQNEAQ. There are 13 residues in the CDR3. V lost 4 bases and J lost 3, with 10 bases in between. The CDR3 region has the DNA TGTGCCAGCAGCTACGACAGGAACTACGAGCAGTACTTC. This gives the protein CASSYDRNYEQYF.

The chain couples TRBV3-1 (or the pseudogene TRBV3-2) to TRBJ2-3; TRBD2 matches at 12 bases. V shed 4 bases and J 6 bases; nucleotides not matched to a gene: 8. The CDR3 length is 16 residues. From germline, CDR1 is LGHDT and CDR2 YNNKEL (reference sequence). The CDR3 bases are TGTGCCAGCAGCCCCCTAGCGGGGGGGCCAGGGGATACGCAGTATTTT. As protein: CASSPLAGGPGDTQYF.

J is TRBJ2-3 and V is TRBV7-2; D unresolved. Between the trimmed V and J ends, which lost 4 bases and 1 base, there was a span of 12 bases. The length of the CDR3 is 15 residues. CDR1 SGHTA and CDR2 FQGNSA come from the germline V gene. The CDR3 is CASSSLPHGTDTQYF. The CDR3 DNA reads as TGTGCCAGCAGCTCGCTCCCCCATGGCACAGATACGCAGTATTTT.

This chain joins TRBV5-6 and TRBJ2-2, with D uncertain. From germline, CDR1 is SGHDT and CDR2 YYEEEE. The CDR3 consists of 13 residues. V gave up 6 bases and J gave up 5 bases, with 11 bases separating them. The DNA for the CDR3 is TGTGCCAGCAATAAAATACGGACCGGGGAGCTGTTTTTT. As protein: CASNKIRTGELFF.

The gene calls are TRBV19 and TRBJ1-5, with 8 positions matching TRBD1. The CDR3 runs 18 residues. J lost 4 bases, V lost 5 bases, and 16 bases had no gene match. Germline CDR1 reads LNHDA; CDR2 reads SQIVND (reference sequence). CDR3 loop: CASSPPDRVGRRNQPQHF. The CDR3 DNA is TGTGCCAGTAGTCCACCGGACAGGGTGGGGAGAAGAAATCAGCCCCAGCATTTT.

The chain recombines TRBV3-1 (or the pseudogene TRBV3-2) with TRBJ2-3; 12 nucleotides match TRBD2. CDR1 and CDR2 from the germline V gene are LGHDT and YNNKEL (reference sequence). CDR3 length: 16 residues. V shed 2 bases and J 7 bases; nucleotides not matched to a gene: 7. CDR3 DNA sequence: TGTGCCAGCAGCCAATCTAGCGGGGGGGCCGGGTATACGCAGTATTTT. Translation: CASSQSSGGAGYTQYF.

The rearrangement uses TRBV7-8 and TRBJ2-2; D uncertain. Germline V lookup: CDR1 SGHVS, CDR2 FQNEAQ. The CDR3 extends over 12 amino acids. Trimming took off 4 bases at V and 6 bases at J, with 6 bases between the two ends. Here the CDR3 DNA reads TGTGCCAGCAGCTCCCCCCCCGGGGAGCTGTTTTTT. Translating it yields CASSSPPGELFF.

The chain combines TRBV27 with TRBJ2-1, with 10 bases aligning to TRBD1. CDR1 and CDR2 (germline): MNHEY, SMNVEV (reference sequence). The CDR3 has 15 amino acids. Unmatched junction bases numbered 2, after V lost 1 base and J lost 5 bases. This CDR3 reads CASSLWTGGDNEQFF. The DNA of the CDR3 is TGTGCCAGCAGTTTATGGACAGGGGGGGACAATGAGCAGTTCTTC.

V usage is TRBV20-1 and J usage is TRBJ1-3; D remains unclear. This CDR3 has 14 amino acids. In germline, CDR1 is DFQATT, CDR2 SNEGSKA (reference sequence). V was clipped by 3 bases and J by 0 bases, with 9 bases between them. The CDR3 loop is CSASNQSSGNTIYF. The CDR3 DNA reads TGCAGTGCTAGTAACCAGAGCTCTGGAAACACCATATATTTT.

V gene TRBV18 combines with J gene TRBJ1-1, with no clear D. V was clipped by 1 base and J by 0 bases, with 12 bases between them. CDR3 length: 16 residues. The germline V gene has CDR1 KGHSH and CDR2 LQKENI. The CDR3 DNA is TGTGCCAGCTCACCACAGCCTCCAGGAATGAACACTGAAGCTTTCTTT. This gives the protein CASSPQPPGMNTEAFF.

This clone was detected once. The V and J genes are TRBV28 and TRBJ2-3; 9 bases are shared with TRBD2. Germline CDR1 and CDR2: MDHEN and SYDVKM. The CDR3 has 14 amino acids. The V gene end was trimmed by 8 bases and the J gene end by 2 bases; junction bases not matched to a gene: 5. The CDR3 region has the DNA TGTGCCAGCTATCGGACTAGCGTCACAGATACGCAGTATTTT. Translated, it gives CASYRTSVTDTQYF.

V and J are TRBV7-8 and TRBJ1-2, with 8 bases lining up with TRBD1. CDR3 length: 19 amino acids. Germline CDR1 and CDR2: SGHVS and FQNEAQ. After removal of 4 bases from V and 3 bases from J, the junction contained 19 bases not matched to a gene. CDR3 sequence (DNA): TGTGCCAGCAGCTCTTACCATCGGATTCAGGGGGCGCAGTACTATGGCTACACCTTC. It yields the protein CASSSYHRIQGAQYYGYTF.

This chain connects TRBV3-1 (or the pseudogene TRBV3-2) to TRBJ2-3, with 16 nucleotides matching TRBD2. This CDR3 has 17 amino acids. Trimming at V came to 6 bases and at J to 4 bases, leaving 7 bases not matched to a gene. CDR1 is LGHDT, CDR2 YNNKEL, per germline (reference sequence). Here the CDR3 reads CASRGTSGRAGADTQYF. In DNA, the CDR3 is TGTGCCAGCAGGGGGACTAGCGGGAGGGCCGGGGCAGATACGCAGTATTTT.

This CDR3 reads CASSASGTGAYNEQFF. DNA for the CDR3: TGTGCCAGCAGCGCGTCCGGGACAGGGGCCTACAATGAGCAGTTCTTC. J is TRBJ2-1 and V is TRBV7-9; 10 nucleotides line up with TRBD1. This CDR3 contains 16 residues. The J segment lost 2 bases and the V segment lost 5 bases, leaving 6 bases of the junction unmatched. The germline V gene encodes CDR1 SEHNR and CDR2 FQNEAQ (reference sequence).